A single sample is the source of the 13 T cell receptor beta chains below, sequenced in a study of T cell changes during pregnancy in multiple sclerosis. The data were produced by immunoSEQ multiplex PCR, yet TCRdb's version contains in-frame clones alone and is incomplete. The table records about 67,000 clones, about 93% of them present only once. Sequenced material: peripheral blood, taken in the first trimester of pregnancy. The receptors originated from a female donor in good health, enrolled as a control in a pregnancy study.

The V and J genes are TRBV5-1 and TRBJ2-5, with 8 bases matching TRBD1. Germline CDR1 SGHRS, CDR2 YFSETQ. V lost 3 bases and J lost 4; bases outside the gene matches: 17. CDR3 length equals 18 residues. CDR3 in DNA: TGCGCCAGCAGCTCAACCTTCACAATAACAGGGGGTAGAGAGACCCAGTACTTC. Protein product: CASSSTFTITGGRETQYF.

CDR3 sequence reads: CASSIGGPSYEQYF. CDR3 DNA: TGTGCCAGCAGTATTGGAGGTCCTTCCTACGAGCAGTACTTC. The rearrangement links TRBV6-1 to TRBJ2-7; a possible D gene is TRBD2 (5 bases). Germline CDR1 is MNHNS and CDR2 is SASEGT. The CDR3 is made up of 14 amino acids. The V end was cut by 5 bases, the J end by 1 base, with 12 bases between.

This clone was seen a single time. This chain joins TRBV7-2 and TRBJ2-7; 8 bases fit TRBD1. The germline gives CDR1 SGHTA, CDR2 FQGNSA. With 1 base clipped from V and 4 bases from J, the junction kept 9 bases outside the gene matches. The CDR3 contains 16 residues. This CDR3 reads CASSLVPQGAGYEQYF. The CDR3 nucleotides read TGTGCCAGCAGCTTAGTCCCGCAGGGGGCGGGATACGAGCAGTACTTC.

The CDR3 DNA follows: TGTGCCAGCAGTTTACTGGGAGACAGGGTGGAGCAAGAGACCCAGTACTTC. Protein sequence: CASSLLGDRVEQETQYF. This chain joins TRBV28 and TRBJ2-5, with 7 bases lining up with TRBD1. CDR3 length: 17 residues. The junction had 11 bases not matched to a gene; V was cut back by 2 bases and J by 2 bases. CDR1 is MDHEN and CDR2 is SYDVKM in the germline V gene.

This chain uses TRBV6-1 with TRBJ1-5; 7 bases are a match to TRBD1. V shed 6 bases and J 4 bases; nucleotides not matched to a gene: 9. The CDR3 has 15 residues. Germline V CDR1 and CDR2: MNHNS, SASEGT. This chain's CDR3 is CASSQGGAWNQPQHF. CDR3 bases: TGTGCCAGCAGCCAGGGGGGCGCCTGGAATCAGCCCCAGCATTTT.

CDR3: CASRTRGGSGYNEQFF. CDR3 bases: TGTGCCAGCAGAACTCGGGGCGGGAGTGGGTACAATGAGCAGTTCTTC. The chain uses TRBV28 and TRBJ2-1; 7 bases are a match to TRBD2. The junction had 12 bases not matched to a gene; V was cut back by 6 bases and J by 4 bases. The CDR3 runs 16 residues. CDR1 MDHEN and CDR2 SYDVKM come from the germline V gene. The full variable domain, in which reference TRBV28 and TRBJ2-1 provide the parts outside the CDR3, is DVKVTQSSRYLVKRTGEKVFLECVQDMDHENMFWYRQDPGLGLRLIYFSYDVKMKEKGDIPEGYSVSREKKERFSLILESASTNQTSMYLCASRTRGGSGYNEQFFGPGTRLTVL.

In its sample, this clone was seen many times. The J gene is TRBJ2-7, the V gene TRBV7-2; 10 bases map to TRBD2. Germline V CDR1 and CDR2: SGHTA, FQGNSA. The CDR3 contains 14 residues. J gave up 3 bases and V 3 bases, and 2 bases lay outside the gene matches. The CDR3 sequence is CASSFASGSYEQYF. CDR3 sequence (DNA): TGTGCCAGCAGCTTCGCTAGCGGGAGCTACGAGCAGTACTTC.

This clone was seen once. The chain combines TRBV11-3 with TRBJ2-7; 10 nucleotides match TRBD2. This CDR3 is 16 amino acids long. Germline trimming cut 5 bases from V and 2 bases from J; bases unmatched to any gene: 9. CDR1 is SGHNT, CDR2 YENEEA, per germline. This CDR3 reads CASSKSTSGLPYEQYF. In DNA form, the CDR3 reads TGTGCCAGCAGCAAGTCGACTAGCGGGCTACCCTACGAGCAGTACTTC.

This chain uses TRBV25-1 with TRBJ2-7, with TRBD1 matching over 7 bases. CDR3 size: 15 residues. With 6 bases clipped from V and 5 bases from J, the junction kept 13 bases outside the gene matches. Germline CDR1 reads MGHDK; CDR2 reads SYGVNS. The chain's CDR3 is CASRRSTGPNHEQYF. CDR3 in DNA: TGTGCCAGCAGGAGGTCGACAGGGCCAAACCACGAGCAGTACTTC.

The chain links TRBV5-1 to TRBJ2-7, with 13 positions matching TRBD2. This CDR3 region has 16 residues. V lost 4 bases to trimming and J lost 5 bases; unmatched junction nucleotides: 9. CDR1 and CDR2 from the germline V gene are SGHRS and YFSETQ. Written as DNA, the CDR3 is TGCGCCAGCAGCCTACGGACTAGCGGGAGTAACCACGAGCAGTACTTC. It codes for CASSLRTSGSNHEQYF. The full variable domain, its missing parts supplied by reference TRBV5-1 and TRBJ2-7, is KAGVTQTPRYLIKTRGQQVTLSCSPISGHRSVSWYQQTPGQGLQFLFEYFSETQRNKGNFPGRFSGRQFSNSRSEMNVSTLELGDSALYLCASSLRTSGSNHEQYFGPGTRLTVT.

This chain uses TRBV6-5 with TRBJ2-3, with TRBD1 matching 12 bases. V lost 6 bases to trimming and J lost 5 bases; unmatched junction nucleotides: 6. Germline CDR1 MNHEY, CDR2 SVGAGI. The CDR3 is made up of 15 amino acids. The chain's CDR3 is CASSTGTGGEDTQYF. The CDR3 DNA is TGTGCCAGCAGCACCGGGACAGGGGGCGAAGATACGCAGTATTTT.

V is TRBV2 and J is TRBJ2-2; TRBD2 agrees at 14 bases. Germline V gene lookup returns CDR1 SNHLY and CDR2 FYNNEI. Germline trimming cut 4 bases from V and 5 bases from J; bases unmatched to any gene: 6. This CDR3 comprises 17 residues. The CDR3 DNA is TGTGCCAGCAGTGCGGGGACTAGCGGGAGTCGTACCGGGGAGCTGTTTTTT. Its translation is CASSAGTSGSRTGELFF.

The DNA for the CDR3 is TGTGCCAGCAGTGAATTGGCAGATAATCAGCCCCAGCATTTT. Translated: CASSELADNQPQHF. The V gene is TRBV6-1, the J gene TRBJ1-5; D unresolved. CDR1 and CDR2 from the germline V gene are MNHNS and SASEGT. V was cut by 2 bases and J by 4 bases, with 9 bases left in between. This CDR3 has 14 residues.